Below, 6 T cell receptor beta chains from the same sample are listed, as sequenced in a study of CD8 T cells in Susac syndrome. After extraction with the RNeasy kit, about 0.45 to 1 ug of the RNA was reverse transcribed using random hexamers. TCRdb re-called the immunoSEQ multiplex PCR reads through MiXCR, storing one row per CDR3 protein. This table has about 300,000 distinct CDR3 sequences, 92% appearing once. Sequencing was carried out using CD4+ T cells from PBMCs. Receptors originate from a human donor with multiple sclerosis.

V is TRBV4-3 and J is TRBJ2-1; 11 nucleotides match TRBD2. CDR1 is LGHNA, CDR2 YSLEER, per germline. The CDR3 totals 17 residues. V shed 1 base and J 7 bases; nucleotides not matched to a gene: 9. Here the CDR3 reads CASSQAQLAGVGNEQFF. The CDR3, as DNA: TGCGCCAGCAGCCAAGCACAACTAGCGGGAGTGGGTAATGAGCAGTTCTTC.

The V and J genes are TRBV18 and TRBJ2-1, with D unresolved. The CDR3 runs to 14 residues. Deletions cut 0 bases from V and 7 bases from J, with 10 bases between. The germline V gene encodes CDR1 KGHSH and CDR2 LQKENI. The chain's CDR3 is CASSPPSVSNEQFF. CDR3 sequence (DNA): TGTGCCAGCTCACCACCCTCCGTGTCGAATGAGCAGTTCTTC.

This chain connects TRBV12-3 or TRBV12-4 to TRBJ2-2; tentatively, D is TRBD2 (5 bases). V was trimmed by 7 bases and J by 5 bases, leaving 17 bases between them. The CDR3 loop spans 15 amino acids. The CDR3 nucleotides read TGTGCCAGCACTTCAACCGCCCGGGGAACCGGGGAGCTGTTTTTT. Its translation is CASTSTARGTGELFF.

The chain carries TRBV7-6 and TRBJ2-5, with D perhaps TRBD2 (5 bases). The length of the CDR3 is 13 residues. Trimming took off 3 bases at V and 5 bases at J, with 10 bases between the two ends. CDR1 and CDR2 from the germline V gene are SGHVS and FNYEAQ. For the CDR3, the DNA is TGTGCCAGCAGCTTCTCGGGGTGGGAGACCCAGTACTTC. Amino acid sequence: CASSFSGWETQYF.

The chain has TRBV19 and TRBJ2-7, with TRBD1 as a possible D gene (6 bases). The germline V gene has CDR1 LNHDA and CDR2 SQIVND (reference sequence). The V end lost 3 bases, the J end lost 3 bases, and 9 bases lay between the germline ends. This CDR3 spans 13 amino acids. This CDR3 reads CASSMAQGYEQYF. The DNA of the CDR3 is TGTGCCAGTAGTATGGCACAGGGCTACGAGCAGTACTTC.

The V gene is TRBV24-1, the J gene TRBJ2-1; D gene ambiguous. CDR1 and CDR2 (germline): KGHDR, SFDVKD. This CDR3 spans 15 amino acids. Trimming pared 4 bases from V and 2 bases from J, leaving 11 bases between. CDR3 region: CATSEAGPTYNEQFF. The CDR3 DNA reads as TGTGCCACCAGTGAGGCTGGGCCGACCTACAATGAGCAGTTCTTC.